This T cell receptor beta chain was profiled in a study of shared clonotypes between healthy human individuals. Each sorted subset replicate got 200 ng genomic DNA, 25,000 to 35,000 genomes. The table came from immunoSEQ multiplex PCR; TCRdb's copy has only in-frame clones and leaves some out. The repertoire has 2 million to 3 million clones, roughly 93% of them found once; the top ten carry about 0.34%. Per germline, CDR1 MDHEN and CDR2 SYDVKM. The CDR3 has 14 residues. Between the trimmed V and J ends, which lost 4 bases and 5 bases, there was a span of 11 bases. The chain has TRBV28 and TRBJ1-4, with D unresolved. Source material: naive CD4+ T cells from PBMCs. The subset: CD45RA+ positively selected. This sequence was found in a man between 18 and 29 years old in good health. Some clones in this sample may be carry-over from other donors' samples. The CDR3 DNA is TGTGCCAGCAGTTCCGCGTGGAGGAATGAAAAACTGTTTTTT. This translates into CASSSAWRNEKLFF. Full variable domain (missing parts from reference TRBV28 and TRBJ1-4): DVKVTQSSRYLVKRTGEKVFLECVQDMDHENMFWYRQDPGLGLRLIYFSYDVKMKEKGDIPEGYSVSREKKERFSLILESASTNQTSMYLCASSSAWRNEKLFFGSGTQLSVL.